A single sample is the source of the 21 T cell receptor beta chains below, sequenced in a study of response to subunit inactivated influenza vaccine. TCRdb reanalysed the RT-PCR reads using MiXCR and keeps one entry per CDR3 protein. The sample carries 860,000 or so distinct CDR3 sequences, 21% recorded once. The sample in question was PBMCs from blood, obtained 4 to 6 days after vaccination. The receptor set was obtained from a man aged 45 to 65 who received an inactivated influenza vaccine.

The genes are TRBV29-1 and TRBJ2-3; 7 positions agree with TRBD1. Trimming took 7 bases from V and 4 from J; bases not matched to a gene: 11. This CDR3 comprises 14 residues. Germline loops: CDR1 SQVTM, CDR2 ANQGSEA. This chain's CDR3 is CSGQTGWLADTQYF. The CDR3 DNA is TGCAGCGGGCAGACAGGGTGGTTGGCAGATACGCAGTATTTT.

The chain is built from TRBV18 and TRBJ1-4, with 9 bases identical to TRBD1. V was pared by 5 bases and J by 7 bases, with 8 bases of the junction left unmatched. CDR3 length equals 15 residues. The germline V gene has CDR1 KGHSH and CDR2 LQKENI. This CDR3 is CASSKPGQGAEKLFF. The CDR3 DNA follows: TGTGCCAGCTCAAAACCGGGACAGGGTGCTGAAAAACTGTTTTTT.

The rearrangement uses TRBV15 and TRBJ2-5, with TRBD1 identical over 9 bases. This CDR3 has 15 residues. Germline CDR1 LNHNV, CDR2 YYDKDF (reference sequence). Losses at the gene ends were 5 bases for V and 5 bases for J; bases not matched to a gene: 9. CDR3 loop: CATSGLQGAGETQYF. Written as DNA, the CDR3 is TGTGCCACCAGCGGCTTACAGGGGGCCGGGGAGACCCAGTACTTC.

The chain has TRBV7-8 and TRBJ1-2; a weak D match, TRBD1 (5 bases). This CDR3 comprises 16 residues. The ends were cut back, 3 bases at V and 4 bases at J, with 18 bases in the middle. Germline V gives CDR1 SGHVS, CDR2 FQNEAQ. For the CDR3, the DNA is TGTGCCAGCAGCTTGGGGGAAGGGCCAGCTTTCTATGGCTACACCTTC. Translated, it gives CASSLGEGPAFYGYTF.

This clonotype was counted between two and nine times. The CDR3 here is CASSEGSWRTSYNEQFF. CDR3 nucleotides: TGCGCCAGCAGCGAAGGGAGCTGGCGGACCTCCTACAATGAGCAGTTCTTC. The gene calls are TRBV10-2 and TRBJ2-1; tentative D call: TRBD2 (5 bases). V lost 6 bases to trimming and J lost 0 bases, with 18 bases between them. CDR3 size: 17 residues. Germline V gives CDR1 WSHSY, CDR2 SAAADI.

The rearrangement uses TRBV24-1 and TRBJ2-6; D may be TRBD1 (6 bases). Germline V gene data show CDR1 as KGHDR and CDR2 as SFDVKD. The CDR3 length is 16 residues. The V and J ends lost 4 bases and 1 base respectively, with 10 bases between them. The CDR3 sequence is CATSDPRGSGANVLTF. The DNA for the CDR3 is TGTGCCACCAGTGACCCCAGGGGTTCTGGGGCCAACGTCCTGACTTTC.

This clonotype was counted between two and nine times. V usage is TRBV7-6 and J usage is TRBJ1-6; D remains unclear. The CDR3 length is 17 residues. Germline values: CDR1 SGHVS, CDR2 FNYEAQ. V was trimmed by 0 bases and J by 7 bases, leaving 16 bases between them. The CDR3 DNA reads as TGTGCCAGCAGCTTAGCCACTACACCCTCGACCAATTCACCCCTCCACTTT. This sequence encodes CASSLATTPSTNSPLHF.

This clonotype has more than one count but fewer than ten. This rearrangement joins TRBV5-1 to TRBJ2-1, with 11 bases that match TRBD2. Germline trimming cut 4 bases from V and 4 bases from J; bases unmatched to any gene: 7. The CDR3 totals 16 residues. Germline V gene sequence: CDR1 SGHRS, CDR2 YFSETQ. The CDR3 DNA follows: TGCGCCAGCAGCACAGGGACTAGCGGAATGTACAATGAGCAGTTCTTC. Protein sequence: CASSTGTSGMYNEQFF.

This clonotype was found a few times. The chain carries TRBV2 and TRBJ2-1; 8 bases fit TRBD1. This CDR3 has 15 amino acids. Looked up from germline, CDR1 is SNHLY and CDR2 is FYNNEI. V trimming: 5 bases; J trimming: 0 bases; junction bases outside the gene matches: 3. The CDR3 DNA follows: TGTGCCAGCAGTCTCAGGGGGCGCTCCTACAATGAGCAGTTCTTC. Amino acids: CASSLRGRSYNEQFF. Complete variable domain (other parts from reference TRBV2 and TRBJ2-1): EPEVTQTPSHQVTQMGQEVILRCVPISNHLYFYWYRQILGQKVEFLVSFYNNEISEKSEIFDDQFSVERPDGSNFTLKIRSTKLEDSAMYFCASSLRGRSYNEQFFGPGTRLTVL.

V is TRBV5-5 and J is TRBJ1-2; D not certain. V lost 1 base and J lost 6, with 7 bases in between. The CDR3 totals 12 residues. Germline V lookup: CDR1 SGHKS, CDR2 YYEKEE (reference sequence). The CDR3 DNA follows: TGTGCCAGCAGCTTGAACGGACATGGCTACACCTTC. This sequence encodes CASSLNGHGYTF.

The chain is built from TRBV30 and TRBJ2-4, with D unclear. V lost 3 bases and J 8 bases, leaving 11 bases between the germline ends. The CDR3 is 12 residues long. Germline lookup yields CDR1 GTSNPN and CDR2 SVGIG (reference sequence). The CDR3 DNA is TGTGCCTGGAGCCCCGCCGGACACATTCAGTACTTC. Amino acid sequence: CAWSPAGHIQYF.

This clonotype was counted only a few times. The rearrangement joins TRBV27 to TRBJ2-7; 11 bases are a match to TRBD1. The germline gives CDR1 MNHEY, CDR2 SMNVEV (reference sequence). CDR3 length: 16 amino acids. V gave up 6 bases and J gave up 3 bases; unmatched junction bases: 10. The CDR3 bases are TGTGCCAGCAGCCTCACTACCGGGACAGGGGGCTACGAGCAGTACTTC. It is translated as CASSLTTGTGGYEQYF.

Of note for this clonotype: With a much larger clone just one base away, this may be a read error. The V gene is TRBV20-1, the J gene TRBJ2-1, with TRBD2 identical over 11 bases. The length of the CDR3 is 14 residues. Trimming cost V 2 bases and J 15 bases; bases outside gene matches: 12. Germline assignment: CDR1 DFQATT and CDR2 SNEGSKA (reference sequence). In nucleotides, the CDR3 is TGCAGTGCTAGAACACAAGATACTAGCGGGAGTCTGTTCTTC. This codes for CSARTQDTSGSLFF.

In its sample, this clonotype was seen a few times. The chain recombines TRBV4-2 with TRBJ2-5; D is perhaps TRBD2 (5 bases). Germline CDR1 reads LGHNA; CDR2 reads YNFKEQ. This CDR3 has 17 residues. V was trimmed by 0 bases and J by 5 bases, leaving 19 bases between them. The CDR3, as DNA: TGTGCCAGCAGCCAAGAGATCGGCGGGCAGCCCGGGGAGACCCAGTACTTC. This translates into CASSQEIGGQPGETQYF.

The chain is built from TRBV7-8 and TRBJ2-1; TRBD2 matches at 8 bases. Germline CDR1 and CDR2: SGHVS and FQNEAQ. The CDR3 is made up of 16 amino acids. V was clipped by 5 bases and J by 3 bases; unmatched bases: 9. This chain's CDR3 is CASSPRASGFYNEQFF. CDR3 nucleotides: TGTGCCAGCAGCCCTAGGGCTAGCGGGTTCTACAATGAGCAGTTCTTC.

This clonotype showed up just a few times. The chain is built from TRBV20-1 and TRBJ2-1, with 9 positions matching TRBD2. CDR1 is DFQATT, CDR2 SNEGSKA, per germline (reference sequence). With 2 bases clipped from V and 3 bases from J, the junction kept 8 bases outside the gene matches. CDR3 length: 16 amino acids. In DNA, the CDR3 is TGCAGTGCTAGATCCTCGGGCGGGAGGGACTACAATGAGCAGTTCTTC. It is translated as CSARSSGGRDYNEQFF.

This clonotype was found a few times. The chain combines TRBV30 with TRBJ1-6, with D tentatively TRBD1 (5 bases). Germline CDR1 GTSNPN, CDR2 SVGIG (reference sequence). This CDR3 is built from 14 residues. V was trimmed by 2 bases and J by 8 bases, leaving 13 bases between them. The CDR3 region has the DNA TGTGCCTGGAGTCTATGGGGGGATTATTCACCCCTCCACTTT. As protein: CAWSLWGDYSPLHF.

This rearrangement joins TRBV7-9 to TRBJ2-7, with 8 bases matching TRBD2. The germline CDR1 and CDR2 sequences are SEHNR and FQNEAQ (reference sequence). V lost 2 bases to trimming and J lost 5 bases; unmatched junction nucleotides: 5. The CDR3 has 14 residues. CDR3 in amino acids: CASSLSGSRHEQYF. CDR3 coding DNA: TGTGCCAGCAGCTTAAGCGGGAGTCGGCACGAGCAGTACTTC.

This clonotype has ten or more counts. A junction end diverges from the germline sequence, so it may reflect a read error. This chain links TRBV12-3 or TRBV12-4 with TRBJ2-1; TRBD1 agrees at 7 bases. The CDR3 is 11 amino acids. The CDR3 reads CASSMGTVVLF. The CDR3 region has the DNA TGTGCCAGCAGTATGGGGACAGTCGTGTTGTTC.

The chain couples TRBV12-3 or TRBV12-4 to TRBJ2-7, with TRBD1 matching 8 bases. Trimming took 5 bases from V and 3 from J; bases not matched to a gene: 6. The CDR3 is 14 amino acids. Written as DNA, the CDR3 is TGTGCCAGCAGTCCCTCGGGACAGGTCTACGAGCAGTACTTC. Its translation: CASSPSGQVYEQYF.

This clonotype was recorded many times. This chain connects TRBV20-1 to TRBJ2-1; 12 nucleotides line up with TRBD2. J gave up 7 bases and V 5 bases, and 6 bases lay outside the gene matches. The CDR3 loop spans 14 amino acids. Germline V gene data show CDR1 as DFQATT and CDR2 as SNEGSKA (reference sequence). In nucleotides, the CDR3 is TGCAGTGCTGTCCTAGCGGGGGGGGAGAATGAGCAGTTCTTC. Translated: CSAVLAGGENEQFF.